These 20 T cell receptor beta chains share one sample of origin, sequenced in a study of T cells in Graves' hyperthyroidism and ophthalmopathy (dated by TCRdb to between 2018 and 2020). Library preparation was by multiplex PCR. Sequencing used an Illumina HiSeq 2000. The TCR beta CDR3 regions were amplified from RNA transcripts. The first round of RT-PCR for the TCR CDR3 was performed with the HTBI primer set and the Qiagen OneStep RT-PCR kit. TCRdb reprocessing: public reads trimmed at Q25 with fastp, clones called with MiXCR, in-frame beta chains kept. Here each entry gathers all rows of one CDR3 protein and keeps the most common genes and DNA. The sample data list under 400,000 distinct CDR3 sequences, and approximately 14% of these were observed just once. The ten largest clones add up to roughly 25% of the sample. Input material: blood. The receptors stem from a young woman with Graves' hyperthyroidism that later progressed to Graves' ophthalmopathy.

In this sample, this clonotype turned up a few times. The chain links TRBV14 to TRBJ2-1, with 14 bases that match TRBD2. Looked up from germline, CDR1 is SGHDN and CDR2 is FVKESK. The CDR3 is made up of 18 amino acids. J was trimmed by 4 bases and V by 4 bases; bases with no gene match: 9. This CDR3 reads CASSPGLAGAPAYNEQFF. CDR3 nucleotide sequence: TGTGCCAGCAGCCCGGGACTAGCGGGAGCCCCCGCGTACAATGAGCAGTTCTTC.

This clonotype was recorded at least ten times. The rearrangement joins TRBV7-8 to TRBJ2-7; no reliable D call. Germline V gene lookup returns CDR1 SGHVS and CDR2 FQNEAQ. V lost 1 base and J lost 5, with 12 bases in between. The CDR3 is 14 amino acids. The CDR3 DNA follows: TGTGCCAGCAGCTTAGTGACCGGGTCCAACGAGCAGTACTTC. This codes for CASSLVTGSNEQYF.

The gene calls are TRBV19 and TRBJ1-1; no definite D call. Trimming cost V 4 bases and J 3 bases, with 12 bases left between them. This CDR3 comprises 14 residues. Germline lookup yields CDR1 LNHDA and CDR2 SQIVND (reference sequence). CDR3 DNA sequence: TGTGCCAGTAGTACCCCCGTGGAGTACACTGAAGCTTTCTTT. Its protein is CASSTPVEYTEAFF.

CDR3 bases: TGTGCCAGCAGTTTCAGCAGGGCCCATCAGCCCCAGCATTTT. It yields the protein CASSFSRAHQPQHF. V gene TRBV28 combines with J gene TRBJ1-5; TRBD1 might be the D (5 bases). Trimming removed 3 bases from V and 5 bases from J, with 11 bases in between. The CDR3 has 14 residues. Germline-derived CDR1 and CDR2 are MDHEN and SYDVKM.

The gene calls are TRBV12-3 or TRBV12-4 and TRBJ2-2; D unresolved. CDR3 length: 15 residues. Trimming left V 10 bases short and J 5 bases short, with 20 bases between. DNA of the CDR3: TGTGCCATTCCGGTGGCCCTTAATAGGACCGGGGAGCTGTTTTTT. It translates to CAIPVALNRTGELFF.

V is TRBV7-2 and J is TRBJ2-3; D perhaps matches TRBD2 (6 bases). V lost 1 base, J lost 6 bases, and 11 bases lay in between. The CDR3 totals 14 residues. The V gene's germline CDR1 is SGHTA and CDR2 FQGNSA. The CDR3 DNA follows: TGTGCCAGCAGCTTAGTAGGCGGGGTGGATACGCAGTATTTT. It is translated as CASSLVGGVDTQYF.

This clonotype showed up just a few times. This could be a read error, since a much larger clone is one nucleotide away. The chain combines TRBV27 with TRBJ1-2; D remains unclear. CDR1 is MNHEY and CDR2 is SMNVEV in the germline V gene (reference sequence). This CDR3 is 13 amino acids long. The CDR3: CASSFRASYDYTF. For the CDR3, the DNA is TGTGCCAGCAGTTTTCGGGCTAGCTATGACTACACCTTC.

The CDR3 here is CATRSDNGANVLTF. The CDR3 nucleotides read TGTGCCACCCGCTCTGATAACGGGGCCAACGTCCTGACTTTC. The chain carries TRBV27 and TRBJ2-6; D gene ambiguous. The germline V gene encodes CDR1 MNHEY and CDR2 SMNVEV (reference sequence). The ends were cut back, 10 bases at V and 4 bases at J, with 14 bases in the middle. The CDR3 contains 14 residues.

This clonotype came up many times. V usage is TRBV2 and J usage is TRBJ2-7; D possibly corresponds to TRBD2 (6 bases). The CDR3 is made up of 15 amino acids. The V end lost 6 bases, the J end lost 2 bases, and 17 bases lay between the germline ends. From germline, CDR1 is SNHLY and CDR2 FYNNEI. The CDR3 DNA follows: TGTGCCAGCAGCACACGGGTTGGGACTGCCTACGAGCAGTACTTC. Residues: CASSTRVGTAYEQYF.

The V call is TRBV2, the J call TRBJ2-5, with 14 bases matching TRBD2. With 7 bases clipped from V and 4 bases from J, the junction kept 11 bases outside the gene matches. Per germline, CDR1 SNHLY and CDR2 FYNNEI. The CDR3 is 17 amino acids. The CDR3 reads CASTGTSGSRGGETQYF. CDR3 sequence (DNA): TGTGCCAGCACCGGGACTAGCGGGAGTAGAGGGGGAGAGACCCAGTACTTC.

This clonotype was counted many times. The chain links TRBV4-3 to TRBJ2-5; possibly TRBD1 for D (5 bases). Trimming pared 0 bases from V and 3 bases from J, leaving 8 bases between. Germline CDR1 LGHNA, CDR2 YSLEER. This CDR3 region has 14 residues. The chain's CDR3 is CASSQDMTEETQYF. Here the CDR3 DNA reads TGCGCCAGCAGCCAAGATATGACAGAAGAGACCCAGTACTTC.

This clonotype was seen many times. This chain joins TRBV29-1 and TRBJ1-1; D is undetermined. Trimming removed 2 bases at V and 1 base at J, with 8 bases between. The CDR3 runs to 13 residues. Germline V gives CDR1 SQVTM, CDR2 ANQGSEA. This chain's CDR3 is CSVERGTNTEAFF. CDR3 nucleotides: TGCAGCGTTGAACGGGGAACGAACACTGAAGCTTTCTTT.

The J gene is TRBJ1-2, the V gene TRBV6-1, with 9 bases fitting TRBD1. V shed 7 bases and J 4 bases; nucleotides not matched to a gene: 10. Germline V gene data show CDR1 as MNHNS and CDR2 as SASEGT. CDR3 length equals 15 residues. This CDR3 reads CASNHRGRVIYGYTF. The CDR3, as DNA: TGTGCCAGCAACCACAGGGGGCGAGTCATCTATGGCTACACCTTC.

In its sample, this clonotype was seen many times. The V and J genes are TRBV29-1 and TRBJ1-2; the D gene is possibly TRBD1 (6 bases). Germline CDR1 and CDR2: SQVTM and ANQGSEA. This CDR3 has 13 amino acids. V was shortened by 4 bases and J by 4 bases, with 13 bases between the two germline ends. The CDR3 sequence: CSVGQALTYGYTF. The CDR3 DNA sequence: TGCAGCGTTGGACAGGCACTTACCTATGGCTACACCTTC. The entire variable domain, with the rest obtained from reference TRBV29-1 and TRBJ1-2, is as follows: SAVISQKPSRDICQRGTSLTIQCQVDSQVTMMFWYRQQPGQSLTLIATANQGSEATYESGFVIDKFPISRPNLTFSTLTVSNMSPEDSSIYLCSVGQALTYGYTFGSGTRLTVV.

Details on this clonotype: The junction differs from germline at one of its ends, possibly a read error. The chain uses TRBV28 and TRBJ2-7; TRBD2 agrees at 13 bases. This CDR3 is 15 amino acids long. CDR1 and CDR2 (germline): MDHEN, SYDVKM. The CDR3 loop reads CASQGGLAGIYEQCF. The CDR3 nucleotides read TGTGCCAGCCAGGGGGGACTAGCGGGAATCTACGAGCAGTGCTTC.

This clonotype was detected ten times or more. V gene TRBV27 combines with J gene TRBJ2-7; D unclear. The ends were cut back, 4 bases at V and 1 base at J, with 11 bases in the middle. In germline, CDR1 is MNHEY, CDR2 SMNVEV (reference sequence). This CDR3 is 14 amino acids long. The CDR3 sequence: CASSSPGESYEQYF. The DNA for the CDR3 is TGTGCCAGCAGTTCCCCGGGCGAGTCCTACGAGCAGTACTTC.

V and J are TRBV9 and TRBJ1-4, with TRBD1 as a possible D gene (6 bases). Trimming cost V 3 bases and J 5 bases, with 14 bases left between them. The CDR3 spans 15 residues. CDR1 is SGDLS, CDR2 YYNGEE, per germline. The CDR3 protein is CASSDEQGPNEKLFF. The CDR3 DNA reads TGTGCCAGCAGCGACGAACAGGGACCGAATGAAAAACTGTTTTTT.

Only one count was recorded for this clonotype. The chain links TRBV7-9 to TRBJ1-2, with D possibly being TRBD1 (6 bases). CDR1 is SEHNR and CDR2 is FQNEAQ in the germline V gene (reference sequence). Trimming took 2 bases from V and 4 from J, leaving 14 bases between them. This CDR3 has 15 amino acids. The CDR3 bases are TGTGCCAGCAGCTTACTCGAGCAGGGGACCTATGGCTACACCTTC. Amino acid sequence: CASSLLEQGTYGYTF.

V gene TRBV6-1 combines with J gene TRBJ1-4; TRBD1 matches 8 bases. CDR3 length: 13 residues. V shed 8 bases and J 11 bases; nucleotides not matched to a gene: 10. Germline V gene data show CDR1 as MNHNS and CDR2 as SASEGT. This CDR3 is CASGLETGGKLFF. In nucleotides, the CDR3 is TGTGCCAGCGGACTCGAAACAGGGGGGAAACTGTTTTTT.

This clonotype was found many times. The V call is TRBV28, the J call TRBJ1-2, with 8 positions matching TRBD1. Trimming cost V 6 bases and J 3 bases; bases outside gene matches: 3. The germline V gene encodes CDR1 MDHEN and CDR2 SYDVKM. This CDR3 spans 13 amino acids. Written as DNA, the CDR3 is TGTGCCAGCAGGCCGGGACAGGACTATGGCTACACCTTC. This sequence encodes CASRPGQDYGYTF.